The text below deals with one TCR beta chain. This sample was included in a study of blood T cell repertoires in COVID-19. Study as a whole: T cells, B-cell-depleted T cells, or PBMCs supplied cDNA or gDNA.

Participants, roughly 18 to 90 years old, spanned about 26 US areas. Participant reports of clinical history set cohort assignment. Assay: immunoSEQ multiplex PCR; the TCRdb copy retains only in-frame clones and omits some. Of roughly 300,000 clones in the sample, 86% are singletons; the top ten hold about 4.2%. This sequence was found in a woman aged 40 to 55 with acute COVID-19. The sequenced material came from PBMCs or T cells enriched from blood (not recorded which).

CDR3 nucleotide sequence: TGTGCCAGCAGCAAAGCGGGAGGAGAGACCCAGTACTTC. Amino acids: CASSKAGGETQYF. The V call is TRBV13, the J call TRBJ2-5; TRBD2 matches at 9 bases. Germline assignment: CDR1 PRHDT and CDR2 FYEKMQ (reference sequence). V trimming: 5 bases; J trimming: 4 bases; junction bases outside the gene matches: 2. The CDR3 is 13 residues long.